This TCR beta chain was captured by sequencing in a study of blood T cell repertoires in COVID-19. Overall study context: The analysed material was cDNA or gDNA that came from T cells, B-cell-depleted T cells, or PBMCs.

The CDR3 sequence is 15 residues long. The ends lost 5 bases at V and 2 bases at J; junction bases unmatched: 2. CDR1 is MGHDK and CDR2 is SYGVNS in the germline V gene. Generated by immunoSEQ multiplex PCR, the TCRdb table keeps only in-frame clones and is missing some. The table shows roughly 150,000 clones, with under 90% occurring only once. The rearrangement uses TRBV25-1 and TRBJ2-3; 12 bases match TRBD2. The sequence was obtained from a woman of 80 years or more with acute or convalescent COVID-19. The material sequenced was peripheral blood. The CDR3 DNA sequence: TGTGCCAGCAGTCGGACTAGCGGGATCACAGATACGCAGTATTTT. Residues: CASSRTSGITDTQYF.